This T cell receptor (beta chain) was observed in a study of low-dose radiotherapy and immunotherapy resistance in tumors. The CDR3 sequence is 15 residues long. V lost 3 bases to trimming and J lost 7 bases; unmatched junction nucleotides: 8. The germline CDR1 and CDR2 sequences are SGHNT and YENEEA. TRAV and TRBV primers primed cDNA for both TCRalpha and TCRbeta. TCR amplification involved about 21 PCR cycles with a constant-region primer and V-primer adapter. In TCRdb, the reads were re-called with MiXCR into one record per CDR3 protein. The data hold approximately 80,000 distinct CDR3 sequences, with 15% to 20% observed a single time. The time point: after trial treatment. The treatment: LDRT plus nivolumab, ipilimumab, low-dose cyclophosphamide and aspirin (RACIN trial). In its sample, this clonotype was seen many times.

The chain uses TRBV11-3 and TRBJ2-1, with 8 bases identical to TRBD2. The sequencing used PBMCs, collected after low-dose radiotherapy plus immunotherapy. This clonotype originated in a male donor with prostate cancer. The CDR3 spells CASSFASGSRNEQFF. CDR3 bases: TGTGCCAGCAGCTTTGCTAGCGGGTCAAGGAATGAGCAGTTCTTC.